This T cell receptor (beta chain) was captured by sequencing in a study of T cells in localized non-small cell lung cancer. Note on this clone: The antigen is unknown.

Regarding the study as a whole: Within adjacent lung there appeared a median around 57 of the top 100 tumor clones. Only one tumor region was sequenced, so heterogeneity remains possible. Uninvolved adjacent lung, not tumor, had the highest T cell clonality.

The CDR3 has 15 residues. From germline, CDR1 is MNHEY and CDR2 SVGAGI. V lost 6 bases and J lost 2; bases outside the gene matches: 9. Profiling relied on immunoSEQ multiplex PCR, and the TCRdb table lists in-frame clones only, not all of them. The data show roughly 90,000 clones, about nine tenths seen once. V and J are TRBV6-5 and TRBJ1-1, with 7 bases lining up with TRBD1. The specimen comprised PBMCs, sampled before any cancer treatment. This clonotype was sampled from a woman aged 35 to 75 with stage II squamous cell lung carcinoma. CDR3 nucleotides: TGTGCCAGCAGGACTGTCGACAGGGAAAACACTGAAGCTTTCTTT. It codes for CASRTVDRENTEAFF.